This entry features one T cell receptor (beta chain) sequence. The target antigen is unknown. These data are taken from a study of identical twins. Study-level points and caveats: Analyses based on zero insertions could be partly confounded by invariant MAIT and iNKT cells.

V lost 4 bases, J lost 4 bases, and 12 bases stayed unmatched. The CDR3 is made up of 16 amino acids. CDR1 is LGHDT and CDR2 is YNNKEL in the germline V gene (reference sequence). TCRdb recomputed calls from the 5' RACE reads with MiXCR, one row per CDR3 protein. The data contain some 1,600,000 distinct CDR3 sequences, around 29% of them singletons. The material sequenced was cord blood. The clonotype comes from a newborn girl in good health. The chain is built from TRBV3-1 and TRBJ1-2, with 7 bases identical to TRBD1. Here the CDR3 DNA reads TGTGCCAGCAGCCCTAATCCTAAGACAGGGACCTATGGCTACACCTTC. Translation gives CASSPNPKTGTYGYTF. Using reference TRBV3-1 and TRBJ1-2 for the parts outside the CDR3, the full variable domain is DTAVSQTPKYLVTQMGNDKSIKCEQNLGHDTMYWYKQDSKKFLKIMFSYNNKELIINETVPNRFSPKSPDKAHLNLHINSLELGDSAVYFCASSPNPKTGTYGYTFGSGTRLTVV.